Following are 17 T cell receptor beta chains from one sample sequenced in a study of cytomegalovirus exposure and HLA in healthy donors. Use of 60 Vbeta and 13 Jbeta primers characterized the PCR. Produced via immunoSEQ multiplex PCR; TCRdb's table is partial and in-frame only. This table has about 160,000 clones, roughly 80% appearing once. Sequenced input: PBMCs. These receptors originate from a man aged 50 to 60 in good health and CMV-seropositive.

The chain combines TRBV5-1 with TRBJ1-1; a possible D gene is TRBD1 (5 bases). From germline, CDR1 is SGHRS and CDR2 YFSETQ. CDR3 length equals 14 residues. V lost 0 bases to trimming and J lost 5 bases, with 11 bases between them. CDR3 loop: CASSLVGVRTEAFF. CDR3 bases: TGCGCCAGCAGCTTGGTAGGGGTGAGGACTGAAGCTTTCTTT.

The chain joins TRBV28 to TRBJ1-4; D unclear. CDR1 is MDHEN, CDR2 SYDVKM, per germline. The CDR3 contains 13 residues. V dropped 4 bases and J dropped 8 bases, with 11 bases sitting between them. The CDR3 here is CASSSPDGEKLFF. As DNA, the CDR3 is TGTGCCAGCAGTTCCCCTGACGGGGAAAAACTGTTTTTT.

In its sample, this clone was seen once. The rearrangement links TRBV18 to TRBJ1-1; 10 bases agree with TRBD1. J gave up 5 bases and V 3 bases, and 9 bases lay outside the gene matches. Germline CDR1 is KGHSH and CDR2 is LQKENI. This CDR3 has 16 residues. The CDR3 nucleotides read TGTGCCAGCTCACCCGGTATAGGACAGGGGGGAACTGAAGCTTTCTTT. It is translated as CASSPGIGQGGTEAFF.

This chain links TRBV29-1 with TRBJ2-5; TRBD1 agrees at 9 bases. V lost 7 bases, J lost 2 bases, and 8 bases stayed unmatched. The CDR3 totals 14 residues. CDR1 and CDR2 from the germline V gene are SQVTM and ANQGSEA. CDR3 sequence: CSGPGTGLQETQYF. CDR3 nucleotides: TGCAGCGGACCCGGGACAGGGCTTCAAGAGACCCAGTACTTC.

The rearrangement uses TRBV28 and TRBJ1-2, with TRBD1 as a possible D gene (6 bases). This CDR3 spans 16 amino acids. V was shortened by 5 bases and J by 3 bases, with 19 bases between the two germline ends. Germline lookup yields CDR1 MDHEN and CDR2 SYDVKM. The CDR3 region has the DNA TGTGCCAGCAGTCCTGTCCGGGGGGCGGATTACTATGGCTACACCTTC. It is translated as CASSPVRGADYYGYTF.

This clone turned up a few times. V is TRBV9 and J is TRBJ2-3, with TRBD2 identical over 12 bases. J gave up 6 bases and V 3 bases, and 20 bases lay outside the gene matches. The germline CDR1 and CDR2 sequences are SGDLS and YYNGEE. The CDR3 has 20 amino acids. CDR3 amino acids: CASSAAPGDGTSGGQDTQYF. In DNA form, the CDR3 reads TGTGCCAGCAGCGCAGCCCCCGGAGATGGAACTAGCGGGGGGCAGGATACGCAGTATTTT.

The J gene is TRBJ2-3, the V gene TRBV14; TRBD2 might be the D (5 bases). CDR1 is SGHDN, CDR2 FVKESK, per germline. Deletions cut 4 bases from V and 3 bases from J, with 20 bases between. CDR3 size: 17 residues. CDR3 region: CASSRRITSLDTDTQYF. The CDR3 DNA follows: TGTGCCAGCAGCCGGCGTATTACTAGTTTGGATACAGATACGCAGTATTTT.

This clone was seen at least ten times. The rearrangement links TRBV5-6 to TRBJ1-6, with D hard to call. The CDR3 runs to 14 residues. CDR1 is SGHDT, CDR2 YYEEEE, per germline. V lost 0 bases and J 4 bases, leaving 5 bases between the germline ends. DNA for the CDR3: TGTGCCAGCAGCTTGGGGCAGTATAATTCACCCCTCCACTTT. Residues: CASSLGQYNSPLHF.

This clone was counted a single time. CDR3 bases: TGTGCCAGCAGTTACTGGGACAACCAAGAGACCCAGTACTTC. Protein sequence: CASSYWDNQETQYF. The chain couples TRBV6-5 to TRBJ2-5, with D perhaps TRBD1 (6 bases). V dropped 1 base and J dropped 0 bases, with 6 bases sitting between them. The CDR3 has 14 residues. CDR1 is MNHEY and CDR2 is SVGAGI in the germline V gene.

CDR3 region: CAIRTGTGNTEAFF. CDR3 coding DNA: TGTGCCATCAGGACCGGGACAGGGAACACTGAAGCTTTCTTT. The gene calls are TRBV10-3 and TRBJ1-1; 8 bases align to TRBD1. Per germline, CDR1 ENHRY and CDR2 SYGVKD. V lost 6 bases, J lost 1 base, and 4 bases stayed unmatched. The length of the CDR3 is 14 residues.

V usage is TRBV18 and J usage is TRBJ2-2, with D possibly TRBD2 on 6 matching bases. Germline loops: CDR1 KGHSH, CDR2 LQKENI. Deletions cut 6 bases from V and 6 bases from J, with 14 bases between. CDR3 length equals 14 residues. The CDR3 sequence: CASSVREESGELFF. The CDR3 DNA reads as TGTGCCAGCTCGGTGAGGGAGGAGTCCGGGGAGCTGTTTTTT.

This clone was picked up a small number of times. An end of the junction does not agree with germline; a read error may underlie this. The chain combines TRBV7-7 with TRBJ2-5; 9 bases agree with TRBD1. The germline V gene encodes CDR1 SSHAT and CDR2 FNYEAQ (reference sequence). This CDR3 has 15 amino acids. The CDR3 sequence is CASSLGGQGQETQYF. The CDR3 DNA reads TGTGCTAGCAGCTTGGGGGGACAGGGACAAGAGACCCAGTACTTC.

The V and J genes are TRBV29-1 and TRBJ1-2, with TRBD1 as a possible D gene (6 bases). CDR1 is SQVTM, CDR2 ANQGSEA, per germline. The length of the CDR3 is 14 residues. In nucleotides, the CDR3 is TGCTCCACTACCGGGACAAACTTTAACTATGGCTACACCTTC. This codes for CSTTGTNFNYGYTF.

V and J are TRBV7-8 and TRBJ2-1, with 9 bases lining up with TRBD2. CDR1 SGHVS and CDR2 FQNEAQ come from the germline V gene. Losses at the gene ends were 1 base for V and 2 bases for J; bases not matched to a gene: 9. This CDR3 comprises 18 residues. The CDR3 is CASSLGAGGPQTYNEQFF. The DNA of the CDR3 is TGTGCCAGCAGCTTAGGAGCGGGGGGCCCCCAAACCTACAATGAGCAGTTCTTC.

The gene calls are TRBV4-2 and TRBJ2-3; D unclear. The CDR3 sequence is 15 residues long. Per germline, CDR1 LGHNA and CDR2 YNFKEQ. V lost 4 bases and J lost 1, with 12 bases in between. CDR3 sequence (DNA): TGTGCCAGCAGCCCCCGCAACATCGGCACAGATACGCAGTATTTT. The encoded protein is CASSPRNIGTDTQYF.

This clone turned up a few times. The chain joins TRBV4-1 to TRBJ1-4; a weak D match, TRBD1 (5 bases). The V and J ends lost 0 bases and 4 bases respectively, with 15 bases between them. This CDR3 spans 17 amino acids. Germline loops: CDR1 MGHRA, CDR2 YSYEKL. CDR3 amino acids: CASSQDPRQIYNEKLFF. CDR3 DNA sequence: TGCGCCAGCAGCCAAGATCCGAGACAGATATATAATGAAAAACTGTTTTTT.

The rearrangement joins TRBV6-5 to TRBJ1-5, with 8 bases aligning to TRBD1. The germline CDR1 and CDR2 sequences are MNHEY and SVGAGI. CDR3 length equals 15 residues. V shed 0 bases and J 3 bases; nucleotides not matched to a gene: 1. DNA for the CDR3: TGTGCCAGCAGTTACTCGGGACAGGACAATCAGCCCCAGCATTTT. As protein: CASSYSGQDNQPQHF.